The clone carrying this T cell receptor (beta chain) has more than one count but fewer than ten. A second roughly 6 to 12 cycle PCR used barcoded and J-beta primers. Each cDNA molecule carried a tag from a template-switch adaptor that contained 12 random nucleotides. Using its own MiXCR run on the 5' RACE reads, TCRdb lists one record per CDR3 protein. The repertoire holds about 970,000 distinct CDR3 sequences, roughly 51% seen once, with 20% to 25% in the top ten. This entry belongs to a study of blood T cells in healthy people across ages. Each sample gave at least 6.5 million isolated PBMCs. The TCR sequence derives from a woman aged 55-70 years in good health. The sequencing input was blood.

DNA of the CDR3: TGTGCCAGCAGCGTACAGGGGAAACGCGAGACCCAGTACTTC. Protein: CASSVQGKRETQYF. The chain has TRBV27 and TRBJ2-5, with 7 positions matching TRBD1. The CDR3 has 14 amino acids. Germline CDR1 reads MNHEY; CDR2 reads SMNVEV (reference sequence). With V trimmed by 6 bases and J by 5 bases, 9 bases remained unmatched.